This TCR beta chain was retrieved from a study of blood T cells in healthy people across ages. Broader study findings: Investigators treated diversity estimates from one million T cells as underestimates. Unsorted PBMCs blocked a conclusive comparison of naive and antigen-experienced cells.

Primers used in a second PCR of about 7 to 12 cycles were a sample-barcoded 5' primer and a J-beta primer mix. Template switching added a 12-random-nucleotide identifier to every cDNA molecule. TCRdb re-derived calls from the 5' RACE reads in MiXCR, one entry per CDR3 protein. The table shows about 1,500,000 distinct CDR3 sequences, with under 30% occurring only once. As for this clonotype: Antigen unknown. A much larger clone lies one base from this, so it may be a read error.

The CDR3 runs to 14 residues. Germline V gives CDR1 LNHNV, CDR2 YYDKDF (reference sequence). The chain joins TRBV15 to TRBJ2-1; the D gene could be TRBD1 or TRBD2 (6 bases each). The sequencing input was blood. The sequence derives from a woman aged 25 to 39 in good health. The CDR3 loop reads CAASRTGAYNEQFF. DNA for the CDR3: TGTGCCGCCAGCCGGACGGGGGCTTACAATGAGCAGTTCTTC.